This T cell receptor beta chain comes out of a study of blood T cells in healthy people across ages. It was with a sample-barcoded 5' primer and a J-beta primer mix that a second PCR of about 7 to 12 cycles was run. In TCRdb, the 5' RACE reads were re-called with MiXCR into one record per CDR3 protein. The sample gives fewer than 700,000 distinct CDR3 sequences, under 55% of which show up once; 20% to 25% is in the top ten. Trimming took off 2 bases at V and 0 bases at J, with 8 bases between the two ends. Germline CDR1 is SGHRS and CDR2 is YFSETQ. The CDR3 runs 14 residues. In its sample, this clonotype was seen a few times.

This TCR came from a man older than 75 in good health. The sequenced material came from blood. The rearrangement links TRBV5-1 to TRBJ2-5; unclear D gene. CDR3 in amino acids: CASSFLPNQETQYF. CDR3 nucleotide sequence: TGCGCCAGCAGCTTCCTCCCGAACCAAGAGACCCAGTACTTC. The full variable domain, completed using reference TRBV5-1 and TRBJ2-5, is KAGVTQTPRYLIKTRGQQVTLSCSPISGHRSVSWYQQTPGQGLQFLFEYFSETQRNKGNFPGRFSGRQFSNSRSEMNVSTLELGDSALYLCASSFLPNQETQYFGPGTRLLVL.